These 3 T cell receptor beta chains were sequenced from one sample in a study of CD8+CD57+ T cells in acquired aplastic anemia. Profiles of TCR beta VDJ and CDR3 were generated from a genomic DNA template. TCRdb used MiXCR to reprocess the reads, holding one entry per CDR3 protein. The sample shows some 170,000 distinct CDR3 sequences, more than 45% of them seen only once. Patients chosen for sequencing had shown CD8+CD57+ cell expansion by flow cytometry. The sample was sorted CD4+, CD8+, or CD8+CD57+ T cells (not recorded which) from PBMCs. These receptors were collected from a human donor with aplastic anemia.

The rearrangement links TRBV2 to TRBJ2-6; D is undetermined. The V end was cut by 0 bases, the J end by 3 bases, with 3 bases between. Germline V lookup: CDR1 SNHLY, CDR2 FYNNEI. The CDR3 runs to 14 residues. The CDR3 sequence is CASSEAGGANVLTF. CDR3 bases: TGTGCCAGCAGTGAAGCGGGTGGGGCCAACGTCCTGACTTTC.

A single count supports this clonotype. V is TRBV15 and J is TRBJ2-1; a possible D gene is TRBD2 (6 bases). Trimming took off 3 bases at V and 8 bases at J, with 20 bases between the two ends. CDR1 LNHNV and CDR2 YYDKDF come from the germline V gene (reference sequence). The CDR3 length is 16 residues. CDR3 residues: CATSSAGGPPRDEQFF. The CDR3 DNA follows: TGTGCCACCAGCAGCGCCGGGGGACCCCCTAGGGATGAGCAGTTCTTC.

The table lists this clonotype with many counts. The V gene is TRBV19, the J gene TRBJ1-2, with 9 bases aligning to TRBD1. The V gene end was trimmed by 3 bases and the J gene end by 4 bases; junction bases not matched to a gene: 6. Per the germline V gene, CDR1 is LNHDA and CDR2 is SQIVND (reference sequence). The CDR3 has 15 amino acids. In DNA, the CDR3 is TGTGCCAGTAGTATCCCGACAGGGGGGGGCTATGGCTACACCTTC. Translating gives CASSIPTGGGYGYTF.